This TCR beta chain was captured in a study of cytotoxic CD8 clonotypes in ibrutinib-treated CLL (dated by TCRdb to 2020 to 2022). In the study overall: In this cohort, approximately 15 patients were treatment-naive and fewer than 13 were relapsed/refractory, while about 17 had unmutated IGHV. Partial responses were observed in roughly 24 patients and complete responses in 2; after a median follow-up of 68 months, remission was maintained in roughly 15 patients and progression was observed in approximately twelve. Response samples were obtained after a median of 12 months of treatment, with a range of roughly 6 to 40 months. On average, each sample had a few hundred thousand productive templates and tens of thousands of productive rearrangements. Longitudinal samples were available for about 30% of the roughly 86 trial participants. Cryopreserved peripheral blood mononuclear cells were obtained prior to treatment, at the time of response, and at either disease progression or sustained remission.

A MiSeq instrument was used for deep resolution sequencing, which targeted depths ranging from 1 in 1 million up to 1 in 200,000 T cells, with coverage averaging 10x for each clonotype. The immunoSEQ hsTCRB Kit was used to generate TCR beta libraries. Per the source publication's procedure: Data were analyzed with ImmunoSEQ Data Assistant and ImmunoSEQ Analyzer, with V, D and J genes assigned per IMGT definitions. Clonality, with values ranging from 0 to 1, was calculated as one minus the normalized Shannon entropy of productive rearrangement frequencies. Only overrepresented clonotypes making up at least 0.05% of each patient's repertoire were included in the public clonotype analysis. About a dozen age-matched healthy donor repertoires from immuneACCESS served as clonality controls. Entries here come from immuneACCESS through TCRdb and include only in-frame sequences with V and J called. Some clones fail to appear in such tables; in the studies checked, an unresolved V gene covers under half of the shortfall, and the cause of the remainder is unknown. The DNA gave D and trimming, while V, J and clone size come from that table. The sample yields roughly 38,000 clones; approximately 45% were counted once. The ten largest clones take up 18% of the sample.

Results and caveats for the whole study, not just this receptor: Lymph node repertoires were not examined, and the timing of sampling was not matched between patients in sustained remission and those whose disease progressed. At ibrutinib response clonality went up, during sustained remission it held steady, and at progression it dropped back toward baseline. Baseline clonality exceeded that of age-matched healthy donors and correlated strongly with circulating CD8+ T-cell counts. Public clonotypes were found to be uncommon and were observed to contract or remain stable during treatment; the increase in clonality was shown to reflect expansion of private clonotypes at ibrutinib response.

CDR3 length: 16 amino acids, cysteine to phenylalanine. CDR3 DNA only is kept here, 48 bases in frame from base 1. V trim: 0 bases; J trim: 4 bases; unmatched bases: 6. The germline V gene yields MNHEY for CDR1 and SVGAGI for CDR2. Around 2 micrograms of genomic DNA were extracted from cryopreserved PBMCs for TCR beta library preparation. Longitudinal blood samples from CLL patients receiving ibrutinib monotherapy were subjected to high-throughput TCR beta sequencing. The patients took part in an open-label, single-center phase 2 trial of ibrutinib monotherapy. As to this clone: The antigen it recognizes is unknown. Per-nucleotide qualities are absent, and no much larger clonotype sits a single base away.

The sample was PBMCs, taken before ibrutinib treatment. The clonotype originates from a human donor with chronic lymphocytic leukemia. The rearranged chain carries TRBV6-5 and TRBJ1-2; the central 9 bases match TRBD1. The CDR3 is CASSYSGLGQGYGYTF. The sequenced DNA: TGTGCCAGCAGTTACTCCGGGTTGGGACAGGGCTATGGCTACACCTTC.